This T cell receptor (beta chain) came from a study of OX40 agonist ivuxolimab in advanced cancers. Study-level results: CD4+ and CD8+ T cells in blood underwent clonal expansion by week 6 at 0.1 to 3.0 mg/kg. Researchers report that CD8+ T cells had, on average, more expanded clones than CD4+.

V lost 4 bases to trimming and J lost 5 bases; unmatched junction nucleotides: 5. Germline V gene sequence: CDR1 LGHNA, CDR2 YNFKEQ. This CDR3 has 15 residues. This clone has a handful of counts. Its antigen remains unknown. Generated by immunoSEQ multiplex PCR, the TCRdb table keeps only in-frame clones and is missing some. Of 96,000 or so clones listed, roughly 87% are singletons. The source was CD4+ or CD8+ T cells sorted from blood, collected in a trial of the OX40 agonist ivuxolimab. This receptor was identified in an adult with an advanced solid tumor such as melanoma, head and neck, liver or kidney cancer. This chain links TRBV4-2 with TRBJ1-5; 10 positions match TRBD1. CDR3 region: CASSLDRGRHQPQHF. In DNA, the CDR3 is TGTGCCAGCAGCCTCGACAGGGGGCGTCATCAGCCCCAGCATTTT.